The following is a T cell receptor (beta chain) sequence with its context. These data come from a study of blood T cell repertoires in COVID-19. On the study more broadly: PBMCs, B-cell-depleted T cells, or T cells were the source of the cDNA or gDNA that made up the material.

From germline, CDR1 is SGHDT and CDR2 YYEEEE. The CDR3 covers 14 residues. V lost 2 bases, J lost 2 bases, and 1 base stayed unmatched. Per the study methods: Cell counts per sample came from amplifying reference gene primers. This table comes from immunoSEQ multiplex PCR, and its TCRdb copy is limited to in-frame clones, with some not included. For V, J and clone size, that table is used; D and trimming come from the DNA. The sample lists fewer than 85,000 clones, about 80% seen once, with around 27% in the top ten. Sequencing used peripheral blood. This receptor was obtained from a human donor in a cohort sampled during active COVID-19. This chain joins TRBV5-6 and TRBJ2-7; 10 bases match TRBD2. As DNA, the CDR3 is TGTGCCAGCAGCTTTAGCGGGGGGACCTACGAGCAGTACTTC. It encodes CASSFSGGTYEQYF.